A single T cell receptor beta chain is shown here with its context. Its antigen is undetermined. This specimen comes from a study of T cell responses to AZD1222 COVID-19 vaccine. Study-level background: Second-dose intervals near 4 or 12 weeks were combined. Findings of the study overall: Nearly half of unique spike-specific TCRs reportedly avoided B.1.351 and B.1.1.7 mutated regions. CD4 TCRs covered the whole spike, strongest at regions 160-218 and 743-854.

Clones were read by immunoSEQ multiplex PCR, and TCRdb kept only the in-frame ones, dropping some. The repertoire holds about 97,000 clones, with about nine tenths as singletons. The input for sequencing was peripheral blood, taken on day 0 of AZD1222 vaccination. This TCR was recovered from an adult in good health.

The CDR3 sequence: CASSIADGQPQHF. CDR3 coding DNA: TGTGCCAGTAGTATAGCGGACGGCCAGCCCCAGCATTTT. The V call is TRBV19, the J call TRBJ1-5; D unclear. V was cut by 1 base and J by 7 bases, with 8 bases left in between. The CDR3 loop spans 13 amino acids. The germline CDR1 and CDR2 sequences are LNHDA and SQIVND (reference sequence).